A selection of T cell receptor beta chains follows, all from one sample in a study of identical twins. TCRdb re-called the 5' RACE reads with MiXCR, one entry per CDR3 protein. Counted here are roughly 1,500,000 distinct CDR3 sequences, more than 30% occurring once; the ten biggest clones make up approximately 0.29%. The sequenced sample consisted of cord blood. These receptor sequences come from a newborn girl in good health. The CDR3 runs from the conserved cysteine through the conserved F or W. A D gene is named only where the DNA matches it firmly. Part of the rows lack a size; the others show once, few, many or a class for expanded clones.

v_gene: TRBV10-3
d_gene: -
abundance: few
j_gene: TRBJ2-7
CDR3nt: TGTGCCATCAGTGGATACAGGGCCCCCGCCTACGAGCAGTACTTC
CDR3aa: CAISGYRAPAYEQYF

v_gene: TRBV3-1
d_gene: -
abundance: few
j_gene: TRBJ2-3
CDR3nt: TGTGCCAGCAGCCTAGGGCTAGCTTCCGCAGATACGCAGTATTTT
CDR3aa: CASSLGLASADTQYF

v_gene: TRBV27
d_gene: -
abundance: -
j_gene: TRBJ2-1
CDR3nt: TGTGCCAGCAGTTTTTTTAGTATTGGCGATGAGCAGTTCTTC
CDR3aa: CASSFFSIGDEQFF

v_gene: TRBV6-1
d_gene: TRBD1
abundance: -
j_gene: TRBJ1-4
CDR3nt: TGTGCCACCTCCCGGGACAGGAATGAAAAACTGTTTTTT
CDR3aa: CATSRDRNEKLFF

v_gene: TRBV7-2
d_gene: -
abundance: -
j_gene: TRBJ1-2
CDR3nt: TGTGCCAGCAGCTTACCCCAGGGCCATGGCTACACCTTC
CDR3aa: CASSLPQGHGYTF

v_gene: TRBV24-1
d_gene: -
abundance: -
j_gene: TRBJ2-7
CDR3nt: TGTGCCGCCACTGGCGTCCCTACCTACGAGCAGTACTTC
CDR3aa: CAATGVPTYEQYF

v_gene: TRBV6-5
d_gene: -
abundance: -
j_gene: TRBJ1-2
CDR3nt: TGTGCCAGCAGTCCGGGACAAAACCCAAACTATGGCTACACCTTC
CDR3aa: CASSPGQNPNYGYTF

v_gene: TRBV3-1
d_gene: TRBD1
abundance: -
j_gene: TRBJ1-3
CDR3nt: TGTGCCAGCAGGCCGGGACAGACTGGAAACACCATATATTTT
CDR3aa: CASRPGQTGNTIYF

v_gene: TRBV20-1
d_gene: TRBD1
abundance: -
j_gene: TRBJ1-4
CDR3nt: TGCAGTGCTAGAGATCCCCCCAAGGGGGCGGGAGAAAAACTGTTTTTT
CDR3aa: CSARDPPKGAGEKLFF

v_gene: TRBV12-5
d_gene: -
abundance: -
j_gene: TRBJ2-5
CDR3nt: TGTGCTAGTGGTCCGGGACCCACCGCTTCGACCCAGTACTTC
CDR3aa: CASGPGPTASTQYF

v_gene: TRBV3-1
d_gene: -
abundance: few
j_gene: TRBJ1-6
CDR3nt: TGTGCCAGCAGCCCAAGGGCTACGAATTCACCCCTCCACTTT
CDR3aa: CASSPRATNSPLHF

v_gene: TRBV7-9
d_gene: TRBD2
abundance: few
j_gene: TRBJ2-3
CDR3nt: TGTGCCAGCAGCCAGCGGGAGCGGTGGGATACGCAGTATTTT
CDR3aa: CASSQRERWDTQYF

v_gene: TRBV4-1
d_gene: -
abundance: -
j_gene: TRBJ2-3
CDR3nt: TGCGCCAGCAGCCAAGATTATCAGAGACTAGACACAGATACGCAGTATTTT
CDR3aa: CASSQDYQRLDTDTQYF

v_gene: TRBV20-1
d_gene: -
abundance: few
j_gene: TRBJ1-2
CDR3nt: TGCAGTGCTAGGGTTACTTATGGCTACACCTTC
CDR3aa: CSARVTYGYTF

v_gene: TRBV20-1
d_gene: TRBD2
abundance: few
j_gene: TRBJ2-1
CDR3nt: TGCAGTGCTCTACTAGCGGCTGCCTACAATGAGCAGTTCTTC
CDR3aa: CSALLAAAYNEQFF

v_gene: TRBV2
d_gene: -
abundance: few
j_gene: TRBJ2-2
CDR3nt: TGTGCCAGGGGACGGAGCACCGGGGAGCTGTTTTTT
CDR3aa: CARGRSTGELFF

v_gene: TRBV9
d_gene: -
abundance: -
j_gene: TRBJ1-1
CDR3nt: TGTGCCAGCAGTCCCTGGGATAACACTGAAGCTTTCTTT
CDR3aa: CASSPWDNTEAFF

v_gene: TRBV11-2
d_gene: -
abundance: -
j_gene: TRBJ2-4
CDR3nt: TGTGCCAGCAGCCCGTCATTCAGGGGTCACAATGAGCAGTACTTC
CDR3aa: CASSPSFRGHNEQYF

v_gene: TRBV11-3
d_gene: -
abundance: -
j_gene: TRBJ2-5
CDR3nt: TGTGCCAGCAGCTTGGGCACTTTGAAGGGAGAGACCCAGTACTTC
CDR3aa: CASSLGTLKGETQYF